This is a list of T cell receptor beta chains from one sample in a study of T cell repertoires in cytomegalovirus infection. MiXCR, run by TCRdb on the reads, gives a single entry per CDR3 protein. The table lists roughly 180,000 distinct CDR3 sequences, about a sixth of them singletons. Sequencing was done on a sample of CD8+ T cells from PBMCs. The receptors were sampled from a human donor in good health (CMV status not recorded). Some clones in this sample may be carry-over from other donors' samples. The CDR3 runs from the conserved cysteine through the conserved F or W. A D gene is named only where the DNA matches it firmly. Some rows mark clone size as missing; the rest say once, few, many or name a class of expanded clone.

d_call	v_call	j_call	clone_size	cdr3_nt	cdr3_aa
TRBD2	TRBV7-6	TRBJ2-1	-	TGTGCCAGCAGCGTCGTTAGCGGGGGGGCCACTGAGCAGATCTTC	CASSVVSGGATEQIF
TRBD1	TRBV6-4	TRBJ1-2	few	TGTGCCAGCAGTGACCGTACAGGGGGTCACTATGGCTACACCTTC	CASSDRTGGHYGYTF
TRBD1	TRBV4-1	TRBJ2-2	few	TGCGCCAGCAGCGTCCGACAGGGTGGTATTTCCGGGGAGCTGTTTTTT	CASSVRQGGISGELFF
-	TRBV27	TRBJ2-1	-	TGTGCCAGCAGTTTAAGATCCAGCTCCTACAATGAGCAGTTCTTC	CASSLRSSSYNEQFF
-	TRBV7-2	TRBJ1-5	many	TGTGCCAGCAGCTTAGCGATGACAGCTTATAGCAATCAGCCCCAGCATTTT	CASSLAMTAYSNQPQHF
-	TRBV29-1	TRBJ2-7	few	TGCAGCGCACTAACAGGACATTCCCCCTGGCACGAGCAGTACTTC	CSALTGHSPWHEQYF
-	TRBV7-9	TRBJ2-3	-	TGTGCCACCCGCCAATTAGAGGGATCCACAGATACGCAGTATTTT	CATRQLEGSTDTQYF
-	TRBV28	TRBJ2-1	-	TGTGCCAGCAGGGGGGGGCAGTTCGACAATGAGCAGTTCTTC	CASRGGQFDNEQFF
-	TRBV5-1	TRBJ1-1	-	TGCGCCAGCAGCTTGTGGGGGGGGAAGGGGACTGAAGCTTTCTTT	CASSLWGGKGTEAFF
TRBD2	TRBV7-6	TRBJ2-7	-	TGTGCCAGCAGCCGCTCGGGACTAGCGGGATACGAGCAGTACTTC	CASSRSGLAGYEQYF
-	TRBV27	TRBJ1-6	few	TGTGCCAGCAGTTTGCGACAGTATAATTCACCCCTCCACTTT	CASSLRQYNSPLHF
TRBD1	TRBV10-3	TRBJ1-2	few	TGTGCCATCACAAGAACAGGGGAAGGAGGCTACACCTTC	CAITRTGEGGYTF
-	TRBV28	TRBJ1-1	few	TGTGCCAGCAGTTTAAACGTGGTGAACACTGAAGCTTTCTTT	CASSLNVVNTEAFF
-	TRBV7-8	TRBJ1-6	many	TGTGCCAGCAGCAAAAGGATAGGCTCCTATAATTCACCCCTCCACTTT	CASSKRIGSYNSPLHF
-	TRBV10-3	TRBJ1-3	many	TGTGCCATCAGTGAGGAGAAGAGAAACACCATATATTTT	CAISEEKRNTIYF
-	TRBV7-9	TRBJ1-4	-	TGTGCCAGCAGCATACGACAGAGGGAAAAACTGTTTTTT	CASSIRQREKLFF
-	TRBV6-2/TRBV6-3	TRBJ2-3	many	TGTGCCAGCAGTTACCCCGATACGCAGTATTTT	CASSYPDTQYF
-	TRBV6-2/TRBV6-3	TRBJ2-7	few	TGTGCCAGCAGTTTTCCCCAGCCGCCTTCATCCGGGACGACGGACGAGCAGTACTTC	CASSFPQPPSSGTTDEQYF
-	TRBV20-1	TRBJ2-7	-	TGCAGTGCTAGAAGACCGGCCGGGACCTACGAGCAGTACTTC	CSARRPAGTYEQYF
-	TRBV7-2	TRBJ2-6	-	TGTGCCAGCAGCTTTCGGACAGTTCACTCTGGGGCCAACGTCCTGACTTTC	CASSFRTVHSGANVLTF
-	TRBV12-5	TRBJ1-4	few	TGTGCTAGTGGCCCCGGATGGGCTAATGAAAAACTGTTTTTT	CASGPGWANEKLFF
-	TRBV30	TRBJ2-7	few	TGTGCCTGGAGTAGAAGGCCGTACGAGCAGTACTTC	CAWSRRPYEQYF
-	TRBV12-3/TRBV12-4	TRBJ1-3	-	TGTGCCAGCAGTTTAGCGCTAATTTGGGACGGACGATATTTT	CASSLALIWDGRYF
-	TRBV7-9	TRBJ2-7	few	TGTGCCAGCAGCTTAGATTCCCGACACACGGAGCAGTACTTC	CASSLDSRHTEQYF
-	TRBV28	TRBJ1-1	many	TGTGCCAGCAGTTTAGGGGACTCCTGGATCACTGAAGCTTTCTTT	CASSLGDSWITEAFF
TRBD2	TRBV6-2/TRBV6-3	TRBJ2-2	few	TGTGCCAGCAGTTACCCGGGACTAGCGGTATTCACCGGGGAGCTGTTTTTT	CASSYPGLAVFTGELFF
TRBD2	TRBV7-9	TRBJ2-7	-	TGTGCCAGCAGCTCCCTAGCTAGCGGGGGATACGAGCAGTACTTC	CASSSLASGGYEQYF
TRBD1	TRBV7-9	TRBJ2-7	few	TGTGCCAGCAGCTCGGGACGACAGGGGCACTCCTACGAGCAGTACTTC	CASSSGRQGHSYEQYF
TRBD2	TRBV7-6	TRBJ2-1	many	TGTGCCAGCAGCGGCCGCCCAACTAGCGGGGGGGCATACTCCTACAATGAGCAGTTCTTC	CASSGRPTSGGAYSYNEQFF
TRBD1	TRBV7-9	TRBJ2-4	-	TGTGCCAGCAGCTTACCCGGGACAGGGCTAAACATTCAGTACTTC	CASSLPGTGLNIQYF
-	TRBV12-3/TRBV12-4	TRBJ1-4	few	TGTGCCAGCAGTTTAAGGTGGGGGCTTCCGATCCCGAGCTCTCCGTACCACCCGGAAAAACTGTTTTTT	CASSLRWGLPIPSSPYHPEKLFF
TRBD1	TRBV7-2	TRBJ1-2	-	TGTGCCAGCAGCTTAGAGTTGACAGGGGGCTATGGCTACACCTTC	CASSLELTGGYGYTF
-	TRBV7-8	TRBJ1-1	-	TGTGCCAGCAGCCCTCCGGCGGTGGGTCTACTGAACACTGAAGCTTTCTTT	CASSPPAVGLLNTEAFF
TRBD1	TRBV4-3	TRBJ2-4	few	TGCGCCAGCAGCCAAGGGAGGACAGGCAAAAACATTCAGTACTTC	CASSQGRTGKNIQYF
TRBD1	TRBV4-3	TRBJ2-1	-	TGCGCCAGCAGCCAAGGTGGAGACAGGGTCTACAATGAGCAGTTCTTC	CASSQGGDRVYNEQFF
TRBD2	TRBV5-4	TRBJ2-1	-	TGTGCCAGCAGCTTGGGGTACGGCGGGGGGGCCTACAATGAGCAGTTCTTC	CASSLGYGGGAYNEQFF
-	TRBV7-8	TRBJ2-7	few	TGTGCCAGCAGCTTAGCGTCCGTCCCGGGCTCCTACGAGCAGTACTTC	CASSLASVPGSYEQYF
-	TRBV7-8	TRBJ2-5	many	TGTGCCAGCAGCTTAGGCAGGGGACCCCCCGAGACCCAGTACTTC	CASSLGRGPPETQYF
-	TRBV12-3/TRBV12-4	TRBJ1-1	-	TGTGCCAGCAGTCCGGACGGGATTCGGCAGCGATTCTTT	CASSPDGIRQRFF
-	TRBV13	TRBJ2-7	-	TGTGCCAGCGGACAGAAGGGCTACTACGAGCAGTACTTC	CASGQKGYYEQYF
-	TRBV12-3/TRBV12-4	TRBJ2-1	many	TGTGCCAGCAGCTTAGGGGCAGGGGCCTACAATGAGCAGTTCTTC	CASSLGAGAYNEQFF
-	TRBV7-8	TRBJ1-1	few	TGTGCCAGCAGCTTAAGGGCTGAAGCTTTCTTT	CASSLRAEAFF
-	TRBV7-2	TRBJ2-1	-	TGTGCCAGCCGACGTTCCGAGGTTAATGAGCAGTTCTTC	CASRRSEVNEQFF
-	TRBV7-9	TRBJ1-1	-	TGTGCCAGCAGCTTAGGGTTCGACACTGAAGCTTTCTTT	CASSLGFDTEAFF
-	TRBV2	TRBJ2-1	-	TGTGCCAGCCCAGGGACTTACAATGAGCAGTTCTTC	CASPGTYNEQFF